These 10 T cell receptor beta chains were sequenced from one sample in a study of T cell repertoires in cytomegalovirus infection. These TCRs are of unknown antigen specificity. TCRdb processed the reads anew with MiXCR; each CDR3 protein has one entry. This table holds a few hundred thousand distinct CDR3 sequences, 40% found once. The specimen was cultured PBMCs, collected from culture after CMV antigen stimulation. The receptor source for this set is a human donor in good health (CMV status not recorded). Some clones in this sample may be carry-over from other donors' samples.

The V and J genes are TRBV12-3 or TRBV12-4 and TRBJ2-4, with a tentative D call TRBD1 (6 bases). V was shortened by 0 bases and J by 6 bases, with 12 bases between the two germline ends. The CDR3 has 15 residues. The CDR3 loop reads CASSLAGTWGNIQYF. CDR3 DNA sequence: TGTGCCAGCAGTTTAGCAGGGACATGGGGAAACATTCAGTACTTC.

CDR3 DNA: TGTGCCAGCAGCCCCCGGGACAGAAATAATTCACCCCTCCACTTT. Translation: CASSPRDRNNSPLHF. V gene TRBV7-2 combines with J gene TRBJ1-6; the match to TRBD1 covers 7 bases. V trimming: 5 bases; J trimming: 5 bases; junction bases outside the gene matches: 6. Germline lookup yields CDR1 SGHTA and CDR2 FQGNSA. The CDR3 is made up of 15 amino acids.

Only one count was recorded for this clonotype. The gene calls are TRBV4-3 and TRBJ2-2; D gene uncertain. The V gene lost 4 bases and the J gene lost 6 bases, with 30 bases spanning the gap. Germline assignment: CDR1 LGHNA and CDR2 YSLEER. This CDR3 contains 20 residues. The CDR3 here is CASSPRVPGRSNIKSGELFF. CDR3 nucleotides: TGCGCCAGCAGCCCCCGAGTCCCGGGCAGGAGTAATATTAAATCCGGGGAGCTGTTTTTT.

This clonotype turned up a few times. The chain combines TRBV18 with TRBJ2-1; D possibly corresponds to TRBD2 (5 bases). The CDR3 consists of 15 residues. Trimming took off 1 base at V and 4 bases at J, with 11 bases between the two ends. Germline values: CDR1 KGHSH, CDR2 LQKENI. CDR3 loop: CASSPQGDFYNEQFF. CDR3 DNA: TGTGCCAGCTCACCACAGGGAGACTTTTACAATGAGCAGTTCTTC.

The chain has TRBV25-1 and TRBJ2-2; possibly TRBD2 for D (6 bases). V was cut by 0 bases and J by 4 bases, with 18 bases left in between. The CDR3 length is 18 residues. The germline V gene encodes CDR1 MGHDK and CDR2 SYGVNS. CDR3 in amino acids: CASSEYPGDWSITGELFF. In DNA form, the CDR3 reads TGTGCCAGCAGTGAATATCCGGGGGATTGGTCGATCACCGGGGAGCTGTTTTTT.

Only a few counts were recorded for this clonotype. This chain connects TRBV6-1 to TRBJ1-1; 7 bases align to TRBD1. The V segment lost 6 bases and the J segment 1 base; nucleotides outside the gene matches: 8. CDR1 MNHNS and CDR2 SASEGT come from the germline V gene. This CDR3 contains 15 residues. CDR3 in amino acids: CASRVTGEGNTEAFF. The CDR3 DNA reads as TGTGCCAGCAGGGTAACAGGGGAAGGGAACACTGAAGCTTTCTTT.

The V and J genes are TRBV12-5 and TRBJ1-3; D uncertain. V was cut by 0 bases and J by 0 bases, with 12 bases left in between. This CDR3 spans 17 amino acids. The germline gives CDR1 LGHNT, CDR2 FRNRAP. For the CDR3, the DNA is TGTGCTAGTGGTTTGGTAGGGAGAGCAAGCTCTGGAAACACCATATATTTT. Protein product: CASGLVGRASSGNTIYF.

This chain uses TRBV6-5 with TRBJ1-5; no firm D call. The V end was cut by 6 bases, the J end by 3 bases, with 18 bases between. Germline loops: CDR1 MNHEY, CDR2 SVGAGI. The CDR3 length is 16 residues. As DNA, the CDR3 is TGTGCCAGCAGGACACTCGGCAGAGGTTCCAATCAGCCCCAGCATTTT. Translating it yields CASRTLGRGSNQPQHF.

CDR3 region: CASSLARRGGTDAPYEQYF. Written as DNA, the CDR3 is TGTGCCAGCAGCTTAGCGCGTAGGGGAGGGACAGACGCCCCCTACGAGCAGTACTTC. V is TRBV7-6 and J is TRBJ2-7; D could derive from TRBD1 or TRBD2 (7 bases each). Trimming took 0 bases from V and 2 from J, leaving 23 bases between them. The CDR3 has 19 residues. Germline V gene sequence: CDR1 SGHVS, CDR2 FNYEAQ.

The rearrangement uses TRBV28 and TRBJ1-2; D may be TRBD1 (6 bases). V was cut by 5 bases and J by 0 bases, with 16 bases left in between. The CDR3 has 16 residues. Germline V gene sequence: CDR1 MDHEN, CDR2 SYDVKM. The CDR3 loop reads CASSIPRDNSNYGYTF. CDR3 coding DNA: TGTGCCAGCAGTATTCCCCGGGACAATTCTAACTATGGCTACACCTTC.